These T cell receptor beta chains were read from a single sample in a study of T cells in Graves' hyperthyroidism and ophthalmopathy. In TCRdb, the multiplex PCR reads were re-called with MiXCR into one record per CDR3 protein. Among about 350,000 distinct CDR3 sequences listed, 15% to 20% were seen once. Material: blood. These TCRs come from a woman aged 40 to 49 with Graves' ophthalmopathy. Both conserved end residues are part of each CDR3. Each record gives: V gene, CDR3 length, J gene, D gene, clone size, CDR3 protein, CDR3 DNA. A D gene is named only where the DNA matches it firmly. Clone size is shown for a subset of rows, as once, few, many or a class of expanded clone.

V: TRBV6-1; length: 13; J: TRBJ1-1; D: .; size: many; CDR3: CASTLNEVSEAFF; DNA: TGTGCCAGCACCCTAAATGAGGTTTCTGAAGCTTTCTTT
V: TRBV20-1; length: 16; J: TRBJ2-5; D: .; size: many; CDR3: CSASFWGRREQETQYF; DNA: TGCAGTGCTAGTTTCTGGGGACGGAGGGAACAAGAGACCCAGTACTTC
V: TRBV7-2; length: 14; J: TRBJ2-7; D: TRBD1; size: many; CDR3: CASSPTGGLDEQYF; DNA: TGTGCCAGCAGCCCGACAGGGGGTCTGGACGAGCAGTACTTC
V: TRBV6-2/TRBV6-3; length: 14; J: TRBJ2-7; D: TRBD1; size: many; CDR3: CASSYSRGRHEQYF; DNA: TGTGCCAGCAGTTACTCGAGGGGGCGGCACGAGCAGTACTTC
V: TRBV20-1; length: 13; J: TRBJ1-5; D: TRBD1; size: many; CDR3: CSARYRGGGPQHF; DNA: TGCAGTGCTAGGTACAGGGGCGGGGGGCCCCAGCATTTT
V: TRBV27; length: 14; J: TRBJ2-5; D: .; size: many; CDR3: CASSPGVLQETQYF; DNA: TGTGCCAGCAGTCCTGGGGTACTTCAAGAGACCCAGTACTTC
V: TRBV10-3; length: 14; J: TRBJ1-2; D: TRBD1; size: many; CDR3: CAISLGQENYGYTF; DNA: TGTGCCATCAGCCTGGGACAGGAGAACTATGGCTACACCTTC
V: TRBV15; length: 14; J: TRBJ2-5; D: TRBD1; size: .; CDR3: CATRTGQAGDAQYF; DNA: TGTGCCACCAGAACGGGACAGGCAGGGGACGCCCAGTACTTC
V: TRBV5-1; length: 16; J: TRBJ2-2; D: .; size: many; CDR3: CASSPSVRAATGELFF; DNA: TGCGCCAGCAGCCCCTCCGTGAGGGCCGCCACCGGGGAGCTGTTTTTT
V: TRBV5-1; length: 14; J: TRBJ2-7; D: .; size: few; CDR3: CASSSGGQHYEQYF; DNA: TGCGCCAGCAGCTCCGGGGGACAGCACTACGAGCAGTACTTC
V: TRBV3-1; length: 15; J: TRBJ2-7; D: .; size: .; CDR3: CASSQAGAPRYEQYF; DNA: TGTGCCAGCAGCCAAGCGGGAGCCCCCCGCTACGAGCAGTACTTC
V: TRBV28; length: 14; J: TRBJ2-7; D: .; size: .; CDR3: CASSFRVYTYEQYF; DNA: TGTGCCAGCAGTTTCCGGGTGTACACCTACGAGCAGTACTTC
V: TRBV4-1; length: 16; J: TRBJ1-2; D: .; size: many; CDR3: CASSQGGGRGNYGYTF; DNA: TGCGCCAGCAGCCAAGGGGGAGGGAGGGGGAACTATGGCTACACCTTC
V: TRBV20-1; length: 19; J: TRBJ2-4; D: TRBD2; size: .; CDR3: CSAREGTSGGPLAKNIQYF; DNA: TGCAGTGCTAGAGAGGGGACTAGCGGAGGCCCTCTAGCCAAAAACATTCAGTACTTC
V: TRBV29-1; length: 12; J: TRBJ2-7; D: .; size: many; CDR3: CSVAFFGAEQYF; DNA: TGCAGCGTTGCTTTCTTTGGGGCCGAGCAGTACTTC
V: TRBV11-2; length: 15; J: TRBJ1-4; D: .; size: many; CDR3: CASSAYRSTNEKLFF; DNA: TGTGCCAGCAGCGCATACAGGTCAACAAATGAAAAACTGTTTTTT
V: TRBV2; length: 13; J: TRBJ2-5; D: .; size: many; CDR3: CASNGGRQETQYF; DNA: TGTGCCAGCAATGGAGGACGCCAAGAGACCCAGTACTTC
V: TRBV6-2/TRBV6-3; length: 15; J: TRBJ2-6; D: TRBD1; size: many; CDR3: CASSYLPGGRSVLTF; DNA: TGTGCCAGCAGTTACTTACCAGGGGGCCGCTCCGTCCTGACTTTC
V: TRBV20-1; length: 10; J: TRBJ2-7; D: TRBD2; size: many; CDR3: CSAGPGLVRF; DNA: TGCAGTGCTGGTCCGGGACTAGTTCGTTTC
V: TRBV2; length: 14; J: TRBJ2-5; D: .; size: many; CDR3: CASSFGGVQETQYF; DNA: TGTGCCAGCAGTTTCGGCGGGGTCCAAGAGACCCAGTACTTC
V: TRBV12-3/TRBV12-4; length: 14; J: TRBJ2-5; D: TRBD1; size: many; CDR3: CASSGQGVQETQYF; DNA: TGTGCCAGCAGTGGACAGGGGGTCCAAGAGACCCAGTACTTC
V: TRBV19; length: 15; J: TRBJ2-2; D: .; size: many; CDR3: CASNLGRDNTGELFF; DNA: TGTGCCAGTAATCTCGGCAGGGATAACACCGGGGAGCTGTTTTTT
V: TRBV5-5; length: 15; J: TRBJ1-5; D: .; size: many; CDR3: CASSLYGKGNQPQHF; DNA: TGTGCCAGCAGCTTGTACGGAAAGGGCAATCAGCCCCAGCATTTT
V: TRBV6-1; length: 14; J: TRBJ1-5; D: TRBD1; size: many; CDR3: CASRETGGGQPQHF; DNA: TGTGCCAGCAGAGAGACAGGGGGCGGTCAGCCCCAGCATTTT
V: TRBV27; length: 11; J: TRBJ2-5; D: .; size: many; CDR3: CASKGQETQYF; DNA: TGTGCCAGCAAAGGCCAAGAGACCCAGTACTTC
V: TRBV6-2/TRBV6-3; length: 15; J: TRBJ1-5; D: .; size: many; CDR3: CASSYGLGGNQPQHF; DNA: TGTGCCAGCAGTTACGGCCTAGGGGGCAATCAGCCCCAGCATTTT
V: TRBV5-5; length: 16; J: TRBJ2-7; D: .; size: many; CDR3: CASSFTRGAGVYEQYF; DNA: TGTGCCAGCAGCTTTACCAGGGGGGCCGGGGTATACGAGCAGTACTTC